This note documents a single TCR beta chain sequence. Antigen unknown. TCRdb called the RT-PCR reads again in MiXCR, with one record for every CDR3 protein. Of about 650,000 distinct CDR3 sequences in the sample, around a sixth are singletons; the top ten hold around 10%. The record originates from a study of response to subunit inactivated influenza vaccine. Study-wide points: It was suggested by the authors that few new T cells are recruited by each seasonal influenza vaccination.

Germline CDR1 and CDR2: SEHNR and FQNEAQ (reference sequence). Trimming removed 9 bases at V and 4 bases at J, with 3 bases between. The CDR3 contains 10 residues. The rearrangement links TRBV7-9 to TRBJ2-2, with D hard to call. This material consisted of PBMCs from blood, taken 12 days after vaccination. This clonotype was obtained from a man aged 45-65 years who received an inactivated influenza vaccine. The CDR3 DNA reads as TGTGCCAGAGCCACCGGGGAGCTGTTTTTT. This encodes CARATGELFF.